This T cell receptor beta chain was obtained from a study of Ad26.COV2.S vaccination and SARS-CoV-2 variants. Looking at the study overall: By the intramuscular route, Ad26.COV2.S was given once, or twice 56 days apart.

Regarding the study as a whole: Similar non-spike TCR breadth was seen in vaccine and placebo recipients.

Only in-frame clones appear in the TCRdb table, and some are missing; sequencing was by immunoSEQ multiplex PCR. This table has around 310,000 clones, 85% to 90% appearing once. A note on this clone: What it binds is not known.

The CDR3 contains 14 residues. Per germline, CDR1 MNHEY and CDR2 SMNVEV (reference sequence). Trimming removed 11 bases at V and 8 bases at J, with 21 bases between. The treatment denotes: 15 to 20 received Ad26.COV2.S at low or high dose, single or two shots; about 5 received placebo; per-sample allocation not given. At day 63 after the first vaccine or placebo injection, samples were drawn. This chain uses TRBV27 with TRBJ1-4; D gene unclear. This specimen was peripheral blood, taken in a trial of Ad26.COV2.S vaccine versus placebo. This clonotype originated in a person between 18 and 59 years old who received the Ad26.COV2.S COVID-19 vaccine or a placebo. The CDR3 DNA follows: TGTGCCTCTTCGGGCGGGGTCTACGGGGAAAAACTGTTTTTT. This codes for CASSGGVYGEKLFF.